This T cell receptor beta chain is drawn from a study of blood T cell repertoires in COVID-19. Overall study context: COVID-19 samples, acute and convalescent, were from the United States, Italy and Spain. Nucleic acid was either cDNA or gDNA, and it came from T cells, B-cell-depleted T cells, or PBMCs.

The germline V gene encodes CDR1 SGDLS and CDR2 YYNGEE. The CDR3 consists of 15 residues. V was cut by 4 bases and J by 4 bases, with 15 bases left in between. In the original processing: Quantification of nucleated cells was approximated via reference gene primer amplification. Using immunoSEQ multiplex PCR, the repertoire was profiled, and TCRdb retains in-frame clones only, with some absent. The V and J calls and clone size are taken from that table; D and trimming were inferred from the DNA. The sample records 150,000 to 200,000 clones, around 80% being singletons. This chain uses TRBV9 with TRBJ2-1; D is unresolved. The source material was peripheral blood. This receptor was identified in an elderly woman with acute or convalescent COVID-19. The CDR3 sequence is CASSLQLGIYNEQFF. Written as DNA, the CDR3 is TGTGCCAGCAGCCTCCAGCTAGGCATTTACAATGAGCAGTTCTTC.